Following are 25 T cell receptor beta chains from one sample sequenced in a study of blood T cell repertoires in COVID-19. Assay: immunoSEQ multiplex PCR; the TCRdb copy retains only in-frame clones and omits some. Of tens of thousands of clones in the sample, more than 60% are singletons; the top ten hold around 27%. The sample was peripheral blood. All receptors come from a woman older than 75 with active or convalescent COVID-19.

The sample holds a few counts of this clone. The genes are TRBV28 and TRBJ1-4; TRBD1 matches at 8 bases. After removal of 7 bases from V and 8 bases from J, the junction contained 9 bases not matched to a gene. Germline V gene data show CDR1 as MDHEN and CDR2 as SYDVKM. This CDR3 has 14 amino acids. The CDR3 loop is CASMEDRVNEKLFF. The CDR3 nucleotides are TGTGCCAGCATGGAGGACAGGGTGAACGAAAAACTGTTTTTT.

This rearrangement joins TRBV5-5 to TRBJ1-2; maybe TRBD1 (5 bases). The germline gives CDR1 SGHKS, CDR2 YYEKEE (reference sequence). This CDR3 spans 16 amino acids. Deletions cut 3 bases from V and 4 bases from J, with 19 bases between. CDR3: CASSSAPGKDGYGYTF. The CDR3 coding sequence is TGTGCCAGCAGCTCCGCCCCAGGGAAGGATGGCTATGGCTACACCTTC.

The chain has TRBV30 and TRBJ2-1; 8 bases align to TRBD2. Looked up from germline, CDR1 is GTSNPN and CDR2 is SVGIG (reference sequence). The CDR3 runs to 20 residues. J lost 0 bases, V lost 1 base, and 17 bases had no gene match. The CDR3 DNA reads as TGTGCCTGGAGTGGTCTAGCGGGCCTCGGGGAGGGAAGCTCCTACAATGAGCAGTTCTTC. It is translated as CAWSGLAGLGEGSSYNEQFF.

The V and J genes are TRBV11-3 and TRBJ2-4, with a tentative D call TRBD1 (5 bases). CDR1 and CDR2 from the germline V gene are SGHNT and YENEEA. The CDR3 loop spans 13 amino acids. V was trimmed by 1 base and J by 8 bases, leaving 9 bases between them. Written as DNA, the CDR3 is TGTGCCAGCAGCTTAGGCAGGGAAGACATTCAGTACTTC. Translated, it gives CASSLGREDIQYF.

The rearrangement uses TRBV7-8 and TRBJ1-2; 9 positions agree with TRBD1. This CDR3 has 15 residues. Germline V gene sequence: CDR1 SGHVS, CDR2 FQNEAQ. The trim removed 5 bases at V and 6 bases at J, leaving 10 bases unmatched. Here the CDR3 DNA reads TGTGCCAGCAGCCCTAGCCGGACAGGGGCGAATGGCTACACCTTC. Its translation is CASSPSRTGANGYTF.

The rearrangement joins TRBV11-2 to TRBJ2-1; D uncertain. Germline V gene sequence: CDR1 SGHAT, CDR2 FQNNGV. Trimming pared 2 bases from V and 9 bases from J, leaving 8 bases between. This CDR3 has 12 residues. In nucleotides, the CDR3 is TGTGCCAGCAGCTTATTAGGCGGTGAGCAGTTCTTC. This gives the protein CASSLLGGEQFF.

The chain links TRBV28 to TRBJ1-2; D gene uncertain. V was shortened by 3 bases and J by 4 bases, with 12 bases between the two germline ends. The CDR3 contains 14 residues. Germline CDR1 MDHEN, CDR2 SYDVKM. For the CDR3, the DNA is TGTGCCAGCAGTTTTAAGCGAAACGGCTATGGCTACACCTTC. Its translation: CASSFKRNGYGYTF.

The chain is built from TRBV9 and TRBJ2-1; D may be TRBD2 (7 bases). The CDR3 runs 15 residues. Germline values: CDR1 SGDLS, CDR2 YYNGEE. Trimming pared 0 bases from V and 5 bases from J, leaving 12 bases between. The CDR3 DNA reads as TGTGCCAGCAGCGTAGAGGAGGGGGGGCACAATGAGCAGTTCTTC. Amino acids: CASSVEEGGHNEQFF. Together with reference TRBV9 and TRBJ2-1, the CDR3 gives the full variable domain: DSGVTQTPKHLITATGQRVTLRCSPRSGDLSVYWYQQSLDQGLQFLIQYYNGEERAKGNILERFSAQQFPDLHSELNLSSLELGDSALYFCASSVEEGGHNEQFFGPGTRLTVL.

V and J are TRBV7-6 and TRBJ1-1; TRBD1 aligns across 8 bases. V lost 5 bases and J lost 5; bases outside the gene matches: 16. The CDR3 contains 17 residues. CDR1 SGHVS and CDR2 FNYEAQ come from the germline V gene. The CDR3 loop is CASSLSRDRRLGTEAFF. The CDR3, as DNA: TGTGCCAGCAGCCTCAGTCGGGACAGGAGGCTTGGGACTGAAGCTTTCTTT.

This rearrangement joins TRBV29-1 to TRBJ2-7, with D tentatively TRBD2 (6 bases). CDR3 length: 13 residues. The V end lost 4 bases, the J end lost 4 bases, and 14 bases lay between the germline ends. CDR1 and CDR2 (germline): SQVTM, ANQGSEA. This CDR3 reads CSVVSFGGYEQYF. The CDR3 DNA sequence: TGCAGCGTTGTATCGTTTGGAGGGTACGAGCAGTACTTC.

The chain uses TRBV4-2 and TRBJ1-3; D remains ambiguous. V was pared by 2 bases and J by 4 bases, with 12 bases between. The CDR3 has 15 amino acids. CDR1 LGHNA and CDR2 YNFKEQ come from the germline V gene. The CDR3 here is CASSQTAGNGNTIYF. CDR3 DNA: TGTGCCAGCAGCCAAACTGCCGGGAACGGAAACACCATATATTTT.

V gene TRBV5-6 combines with J gene TRBJ2-4; 9 nucleotides match TRBD1. Germline trimming cut 5 bases from V and 6 bases from J; bases unmatched to any gene: 12. Germline V CDR1 and CDR2: SGHDT, YYEEEE. The CDR3 has 16 amino acids. The CDR3 protein is CASSSRIPGQGNIQYF. The CDR3 nucleotides read TGTGCCAGCAGTTCACGGATACCGGGACAGGGAAACATTCAGTACTTC.

This rearrangement joins TRBV5-1 to TRBJ2-5; possibly TRBD2 for D (6 bases). Germline loops: CDR1 SGHRS, CDR2 YFSETQ. The CDR3 is 13 amino acids. V was clipped by 9 bases and J by 1 base, with 13 bases between them. The CDR3 DNA reads TGCGCCACCCAGACTAGGCCCCAAGAGACCCAGTACTTC. Translation gives CATQTRPQETQYF.

This sequence joins TRBV7-8 and TRBJ1-3; 8 bases map to TRBD1. Unmatched junction bases numbered 7, after V lost 5 bases and J lost 4 bases. There are 15 residues in the CDR3. Germline assignment: CDR1 SGHVS and CDR2 FQNEAQ. This chain's CDR3 is CASSPWTGSGNTIYF. Here the CDR3 DNA reads TGTGCCAGCAGCCCCTGGACAGGGAGCGGAAACACCATATATTTT. The full variable domain, completed using reference TRBV7-8 and TRBJ1-3, is GAGVSQSPRYKVAKRGQDVALRCDPISGHVSLFWYQQALGQGPEFLTYFQNEAQLDKSGLPSDRFFAERPEGSVSTLKIQRTQQEDSAVYLCASSPWTGSGNTIYFGEGSWLTVV.

V is TRBV4-3 and J is TRBJ2-7; possible D gene TRBD1, 5 bases. Germline values: CDR1 LGHNA, CDR2 YSLEER. V gave up 4 bases and J gave up 2 bases, with 15 bases separating them. This CDR3 is built from 15 residues. CDR3 protein: CASSPTLGAPYEQYF. The DNA of the CDR3 is TGCGCCAGCAGCCCAACTTTAGGGGCACCCTACGAGCAGTACTTC.

V and J are TRBV7-2 and TRBJ2-7, with a weak D call TRBD2 (6 bases). Deletions cut 5 bases from V and 5 bases from J, with 10 bases between. This CDR3 contains 12 residues. Germline loops: CDR1 SGHTA, CDR2 FQGNSA. The CDR3 DNA follows: TGTGCCAGCAGCCCGACGGGGGACGAGCAGTACTTC. Translation gives CASSPTGDEQYF.

This clone was seen a single time. J is TRBJ2-3 and V is TRBV24-1; D is perhaps TRBD1 (5 bases). This CDR3 comprises 15 residues. Trimming cost V 3 bases and J 3 bases, with 12 bases left between them. The germline gives CDR1 KGHDR, CDR2 SFDVKD. The CDR3 bases are TGTGCCACCAGTGATCGAAGTCAGGGAACAGATACGCAGTATTTT. As protein: CATSDRSQGTDTQYF.

J is TRBJ2-7 and V is TRBV28; D ambiguous. This CDR3 is built from 13 residues. Trimming removed 4 bases from V and 3 bases from J, with 10 bases in between. Germline lookup yields CDR1 MDHEN and CDR2 SYDVKM. The CDR3 DNA sequence: TGTGCCAGCAGTTCCCGGGTGAACTACGAGCAGTACTTC. Amino acids: CASSSRVNYEQYF.

The chain employs TRBV5-6 and TRBJ2-5; the D is unclear. V gave up 1 base and J gave up 6 bases, with 10 bases separating them. The CDR3 is 13 residues long. CDR1 SGHDT and CDR2 YYEEEE come from the germline V gene. In nucleotides, the CDR3 is TGTGCCAGCAGCTTGAGAGAGGAACAGACCCAGTACTTC. Residues: CASSLREEQTQYF.

V is TRBV7-3 and J is TRBJ2-6, with D possibly being TRBD2 (6 bases). The CDR3 covers 13 residues. V was pared by 2 bases and J by 12 bases, with 11 bases between. Germline CDR1 and CDR2: SGHTA and FQGTGA. The CDR3 DNA follows: TGTGCCAGCAGCTTAGGGGCCGGGGGCGTCCTGACTTTC. Translating gives CASSLGAGGVLTF.

The chain is built from TRBV12-5 and TRBJ2-2; tentative D call: TRBD1 (6 bases). V lost 1 base and J lost 5, with 14 bases in between. CDR1 is LGHNT, CDR2 FRNRAP, per germline. The CDR3 has 16 amino acids. For the CDR3, the DNA is TGTGCTAGTGGTTTGGATACAGGGTTACGAACCGGGGAGCTGTTTTTT. This codes for CASGLDTGLRTGELFF.

CDR3 amino acids: CSARDRREAFF. The CDR3 DNA reads TGCAGTGCCAGGGACAGACGTGAAGCTTTCTTT. V and J are TRBV20-1 and TRBJ1-1, with 7 bases fitting TRBD1. Germline loops: CDR1 DFQATT, CDR2 SNEGSKA (reference sequence). Trimming removed 6 bases from V and 7 bases from J; junction bases left unmatched: 5. This CDR3 has 11 amino acids.

The genes are TRBV5-6 and TRBJ2-3, with D possibly matching TRBD1 (5 bases). The CDR3 contains 12 residues. V was cut by 0 bases and J by 6 bases, with 5 bases left in between. Germline V gives CDR1 SGHDT, CDR2 YYEEEE. CDR3 region: CASSLEGDTQYF. CDR3 sequence (DNA): TGTGCCAGCAGCTTGGAGGGGGATACGCAGTATTTT.

V is TRBV7-2 and J is TRBJ2-1; TRBD1 matches 7 bases. Germline V gives CDR1 SGHTA, CDR2 FQGNSA. This CDR3 spans 16 amino acids. V trimming: 5 bases; J trimming: 2 bases; junction bases outside the gene matches: 9. The CDR3 nucleotides read TGTGCCAGCAGCCCATCGGGACAGAGGACCTACAATGAGCAGTTCTTC. Protein product: CASSPSGQRTYNEQFF.

This chain joins TRBV20-1 and TRBJ1-1; tentative D call: TRBD1 (6 bases). CDR1 and CDR2 (germline): DFQATT, SNEGSKA (reference sequence). CDR3 length equals 14 residues. The V gene lost 3 bases and the J gene lost 8 bases, with 19 bases spanning the gap. CDR3 amino acids: CSASRFQGLGEAFF. CDR3 coding DNA: TGCAGTGCTAGTAGGTTTCAGGGGTTGGGCGAAGCTTTCTTT.